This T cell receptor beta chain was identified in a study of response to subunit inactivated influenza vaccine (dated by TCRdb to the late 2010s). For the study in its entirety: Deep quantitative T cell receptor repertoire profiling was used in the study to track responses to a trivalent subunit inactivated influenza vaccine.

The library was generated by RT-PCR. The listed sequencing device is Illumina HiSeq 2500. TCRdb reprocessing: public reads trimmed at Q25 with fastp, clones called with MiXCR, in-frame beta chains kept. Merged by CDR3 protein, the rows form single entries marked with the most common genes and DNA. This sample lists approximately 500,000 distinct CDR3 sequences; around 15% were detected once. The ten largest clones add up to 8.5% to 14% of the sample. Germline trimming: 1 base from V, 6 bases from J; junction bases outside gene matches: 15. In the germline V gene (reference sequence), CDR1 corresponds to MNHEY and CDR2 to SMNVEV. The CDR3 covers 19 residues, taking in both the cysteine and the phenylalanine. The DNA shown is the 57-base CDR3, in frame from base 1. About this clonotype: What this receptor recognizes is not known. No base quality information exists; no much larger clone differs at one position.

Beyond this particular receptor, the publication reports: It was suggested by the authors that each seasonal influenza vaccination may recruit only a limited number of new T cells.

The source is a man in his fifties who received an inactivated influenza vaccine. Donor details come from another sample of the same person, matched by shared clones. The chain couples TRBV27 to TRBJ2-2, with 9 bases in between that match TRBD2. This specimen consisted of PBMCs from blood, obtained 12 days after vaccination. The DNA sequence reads TGTGCCAGCAGTTTATTATCGATTGATACCGGCGGGGGGGCCGGGGAGCTGTTTTTT. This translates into CASSLLSIDTGGGAGELFF.